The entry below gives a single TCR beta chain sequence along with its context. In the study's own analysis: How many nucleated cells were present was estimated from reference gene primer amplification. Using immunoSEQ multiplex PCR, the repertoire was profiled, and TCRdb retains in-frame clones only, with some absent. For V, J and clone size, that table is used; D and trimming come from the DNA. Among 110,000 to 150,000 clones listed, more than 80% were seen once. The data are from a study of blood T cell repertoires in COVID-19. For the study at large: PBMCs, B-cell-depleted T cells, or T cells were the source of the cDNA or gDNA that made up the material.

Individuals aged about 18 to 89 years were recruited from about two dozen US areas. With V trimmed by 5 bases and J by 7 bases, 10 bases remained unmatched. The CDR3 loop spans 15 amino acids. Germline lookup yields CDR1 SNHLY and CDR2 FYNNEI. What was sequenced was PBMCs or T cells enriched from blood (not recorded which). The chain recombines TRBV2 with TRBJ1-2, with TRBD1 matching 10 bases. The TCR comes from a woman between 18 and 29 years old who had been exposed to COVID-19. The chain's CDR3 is CASSSPDRGRVGYTF. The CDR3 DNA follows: TGTGCCAGCAGTTCCCCCGACAGGGGGCGCGTTGGCTACACCTTC.